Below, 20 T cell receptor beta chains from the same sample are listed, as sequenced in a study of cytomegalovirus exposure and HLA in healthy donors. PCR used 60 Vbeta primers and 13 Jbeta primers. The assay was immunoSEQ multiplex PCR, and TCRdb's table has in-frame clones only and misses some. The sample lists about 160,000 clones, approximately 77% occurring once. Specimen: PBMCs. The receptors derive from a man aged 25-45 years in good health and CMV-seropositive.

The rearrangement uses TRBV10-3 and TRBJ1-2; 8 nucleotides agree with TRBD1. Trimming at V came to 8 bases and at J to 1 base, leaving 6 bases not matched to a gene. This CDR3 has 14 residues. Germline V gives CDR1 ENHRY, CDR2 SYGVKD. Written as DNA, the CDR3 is TGTGCCATCGAGACAGGGGAGGGTAACTATGGCTACACCTTC. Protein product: CAIETGEGNYGYTF.

DNA for the CDR3: TGCGCCAGCAGCCAAGGACTAGCGGGGGGGCTCGCCAAAAACATTCAGTACTTC. It is translated as CASSQGLAGGLAKNIQYF. The V and J genes are TRBV4-1 and TRBJ2-4; 14 bases line up with TRBD2. With V trimmed by 1 base and J by 1 base, 3 bases remained unmatched. Looked up from germline, CDR1 is MGHRA and CDR2 is YSYEKL. The CDR3 is 18 residues long.

CDR3 nucleotides: TGTGCCAGCAGAGCCCTCCGGGACAGGGTGGCTAGACTGTTTTTT. Its protein is CASRALRDRVARLFF. The chain has TRBV27 and TRBJ1-4; TRBD1 agrees at 9 bases. CDR3 size: 15 residues. The V gene end was trimmed by 6 bases and the J gene end by 13 bases; junction bases not matched to a gene: 15. Germline V gene lookup returns CDR1 MNHEY and CDR2 SMNVEV (reference sequence).

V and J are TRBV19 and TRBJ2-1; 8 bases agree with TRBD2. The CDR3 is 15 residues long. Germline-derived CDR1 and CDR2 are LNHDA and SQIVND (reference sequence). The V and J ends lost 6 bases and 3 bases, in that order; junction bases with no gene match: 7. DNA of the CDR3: TGTGCCAGTAGCCCAAGCGGGGGCTTCTACAATGAGCAGTTCTTC. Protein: CASSPSGGFYNEQFF.

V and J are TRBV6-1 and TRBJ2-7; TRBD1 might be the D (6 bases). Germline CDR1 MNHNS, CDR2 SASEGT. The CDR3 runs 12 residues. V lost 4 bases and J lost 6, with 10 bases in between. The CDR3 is CASSATGSEQYF. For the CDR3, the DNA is TGTGCCAGCAGTGCTACAGGGAGCGAGCAGTACTTC.

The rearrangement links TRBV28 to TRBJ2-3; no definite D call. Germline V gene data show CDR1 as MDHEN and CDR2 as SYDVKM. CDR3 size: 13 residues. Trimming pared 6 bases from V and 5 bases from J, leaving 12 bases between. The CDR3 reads CASRGPGGDTQYF. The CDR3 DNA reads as TGTGCCAGCAGGGGTCCCGGCGGAGATACGCAGTATTTT.

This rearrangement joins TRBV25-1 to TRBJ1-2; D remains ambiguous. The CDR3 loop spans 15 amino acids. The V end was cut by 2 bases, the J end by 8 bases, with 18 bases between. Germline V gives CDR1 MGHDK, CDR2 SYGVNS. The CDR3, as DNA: TGTGCCAGCAGTGAACCCCGAGGGTACGATAGGGGCTACACCTTC. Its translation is CASSEPRGYDRGYTF.

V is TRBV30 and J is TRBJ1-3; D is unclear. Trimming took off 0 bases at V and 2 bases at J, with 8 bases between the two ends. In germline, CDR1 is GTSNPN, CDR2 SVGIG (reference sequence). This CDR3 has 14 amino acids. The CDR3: CAWSVLAPGNTIYF. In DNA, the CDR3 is TGTGCCTGGAGTGTATTGGCCCCTGGAAACACCATATATTTT.

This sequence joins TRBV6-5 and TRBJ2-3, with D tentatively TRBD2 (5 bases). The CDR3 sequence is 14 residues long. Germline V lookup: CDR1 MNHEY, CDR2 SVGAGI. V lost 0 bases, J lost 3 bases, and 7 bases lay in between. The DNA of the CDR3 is TGTGCCAGCAGTTACTCCAGGAGGACAGATACGCAGTATTTT. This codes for CASSYSRRTDTQYF.

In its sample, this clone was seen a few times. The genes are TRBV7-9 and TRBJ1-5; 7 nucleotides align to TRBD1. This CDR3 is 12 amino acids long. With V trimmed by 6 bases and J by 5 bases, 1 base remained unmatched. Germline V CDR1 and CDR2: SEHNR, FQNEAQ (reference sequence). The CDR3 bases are TGTGCCAGCAGGCAGGGGGATCAGCCCCAGCATTTT. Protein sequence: CASRQGDQPQHF.

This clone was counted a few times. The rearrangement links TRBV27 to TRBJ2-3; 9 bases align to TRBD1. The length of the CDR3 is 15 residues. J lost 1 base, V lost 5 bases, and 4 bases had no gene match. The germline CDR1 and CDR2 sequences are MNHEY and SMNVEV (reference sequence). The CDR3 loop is CASSNRQGGTDTQYF. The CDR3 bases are TGTGCCAGCAGTAACAGACAGGGGGGCACAGATACGCAGTATTTT.

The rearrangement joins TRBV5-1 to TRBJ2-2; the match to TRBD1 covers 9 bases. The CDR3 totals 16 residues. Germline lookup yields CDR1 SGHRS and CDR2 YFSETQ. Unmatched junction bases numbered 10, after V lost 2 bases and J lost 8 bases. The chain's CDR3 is CASSLWGQGPPGELFF. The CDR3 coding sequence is TGCGCCAGCAGCTTATGGGGACAGGGCCCACCTGGGGAGCTGTTTTTT.

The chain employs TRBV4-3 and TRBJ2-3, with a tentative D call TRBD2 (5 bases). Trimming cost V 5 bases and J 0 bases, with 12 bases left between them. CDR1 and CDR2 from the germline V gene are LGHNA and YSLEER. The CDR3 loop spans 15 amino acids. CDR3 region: CASSTQDSSTDTQYF. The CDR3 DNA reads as TGCGCCAGCAGCACCCAGGACTCAAGCACAGATACGCAGTATTTT.

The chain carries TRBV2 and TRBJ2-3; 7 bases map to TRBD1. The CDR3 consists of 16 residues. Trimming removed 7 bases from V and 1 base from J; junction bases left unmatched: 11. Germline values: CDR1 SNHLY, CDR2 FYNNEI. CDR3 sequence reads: CASTGNSGTGTDTQYF. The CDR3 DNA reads TGTGCCAGCACGGGGAACTCCGGGACAGGCACAGATACGCAGTATTTT.

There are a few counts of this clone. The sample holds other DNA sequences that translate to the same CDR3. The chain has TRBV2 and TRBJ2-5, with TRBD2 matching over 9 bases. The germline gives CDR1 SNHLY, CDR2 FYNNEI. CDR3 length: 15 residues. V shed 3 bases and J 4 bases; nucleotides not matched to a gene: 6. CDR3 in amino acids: CASSELAGGRETQYF. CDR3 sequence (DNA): TGTGCCAGCAGTGAGTTGGCGGGGGGGCGAGAGACCCAGTACTTC.

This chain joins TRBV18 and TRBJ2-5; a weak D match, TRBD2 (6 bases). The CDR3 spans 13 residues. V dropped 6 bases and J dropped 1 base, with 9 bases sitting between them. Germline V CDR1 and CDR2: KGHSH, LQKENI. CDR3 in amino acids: CASSSGGQETQYF. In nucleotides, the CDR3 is TGTGCCAGCTCCTCCGGGGGCCAAGAGACCCAGTACTTC.

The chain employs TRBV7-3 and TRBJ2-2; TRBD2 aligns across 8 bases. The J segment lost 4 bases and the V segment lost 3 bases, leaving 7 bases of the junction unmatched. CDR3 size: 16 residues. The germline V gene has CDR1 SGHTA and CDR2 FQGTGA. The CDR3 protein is CASSFGGGRSTGELFF. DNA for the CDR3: TGTGCCAGCAGCTTCGGGGGGGGGCGTAGCACCGGGGAGCTGTTTTTT. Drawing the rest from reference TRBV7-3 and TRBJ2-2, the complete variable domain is GAGVSQTPSNKVTEKGKYVELRCDPISGHTALYWYRQSLGQGPEFLIYFQGTGAADDSGLPNDRFFAVRPEGSVSTLKIQRTERGDSAVYLCASSFGGGRSTGELFFGEGSRLTVL.

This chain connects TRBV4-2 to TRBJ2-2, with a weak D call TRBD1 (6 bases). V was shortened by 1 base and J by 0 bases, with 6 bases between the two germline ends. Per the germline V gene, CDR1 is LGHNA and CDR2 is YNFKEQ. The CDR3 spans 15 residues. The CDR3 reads CASSQGTANTGELFF. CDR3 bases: TGTGCCAGCAGCCAAGGGACAGCGAACACCGGGGAGCTGTTTTTT.

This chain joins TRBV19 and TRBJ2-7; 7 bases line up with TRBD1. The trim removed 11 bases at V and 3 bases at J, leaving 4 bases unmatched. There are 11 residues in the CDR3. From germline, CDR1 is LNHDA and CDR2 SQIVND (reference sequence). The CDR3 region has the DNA TGTGCCTCGGGACAGCGCTACGAGCAGTACTTC. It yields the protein CASGQRYEQYF.

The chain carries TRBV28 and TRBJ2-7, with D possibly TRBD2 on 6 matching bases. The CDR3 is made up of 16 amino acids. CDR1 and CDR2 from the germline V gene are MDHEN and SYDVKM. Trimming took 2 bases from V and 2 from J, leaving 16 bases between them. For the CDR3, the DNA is TGTGCCAGCAGTTTAGGTGGTGGAGGGGTCCCCTACGAGCAGTACTTC. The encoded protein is CASSLGGGGVPYEQYF.